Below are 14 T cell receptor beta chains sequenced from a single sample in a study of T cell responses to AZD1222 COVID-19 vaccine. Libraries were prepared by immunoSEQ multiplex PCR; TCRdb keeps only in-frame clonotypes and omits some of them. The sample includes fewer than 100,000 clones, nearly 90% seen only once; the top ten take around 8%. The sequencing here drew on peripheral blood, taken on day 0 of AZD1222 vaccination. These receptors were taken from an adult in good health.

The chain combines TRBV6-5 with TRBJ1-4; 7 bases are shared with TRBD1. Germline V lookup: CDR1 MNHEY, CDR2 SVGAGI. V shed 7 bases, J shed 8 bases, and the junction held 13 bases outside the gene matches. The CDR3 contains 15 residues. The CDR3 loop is CASKGRTGPREKLFF. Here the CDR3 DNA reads TGTGCCAGCAAGGGTAGGACAGGCCCTCGGGAAAAACTGTTTTTT.

The CDR3 loop reads CASSVSSGEYEQYF. CDR3 bases: TGTGCCAGCAGCGTTTCTAGCGGGGAGTACGAGCAGTACTTC. The V call is TRBV9, the J call TRBJ2-7, with 9 nucleotides matching TRBD2. Germline V lookup: CDR1 SGDLS, CDR2 YYNGEE. The length of the CDR3 is 14 residues. The V segment lost 2 bases and the J segment 4 bases; nucleotides outside the gene matches: 4.

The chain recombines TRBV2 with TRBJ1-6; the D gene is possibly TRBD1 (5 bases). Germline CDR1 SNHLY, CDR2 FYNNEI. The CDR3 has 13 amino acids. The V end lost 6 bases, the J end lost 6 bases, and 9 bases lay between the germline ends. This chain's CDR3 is CASRGTGNSPLHF. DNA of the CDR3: TGTGCCAGCAGAGGGACGGGTAATTCACCCCTCCACTTT.

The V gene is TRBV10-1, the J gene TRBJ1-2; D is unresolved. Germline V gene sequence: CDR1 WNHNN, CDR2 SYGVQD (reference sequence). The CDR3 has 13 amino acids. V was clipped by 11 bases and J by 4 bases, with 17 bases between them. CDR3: CAFDTYMGYGYTF. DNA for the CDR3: TGCGCCTTCGACACTTATATGGGCTATGGCTACACCTTC.

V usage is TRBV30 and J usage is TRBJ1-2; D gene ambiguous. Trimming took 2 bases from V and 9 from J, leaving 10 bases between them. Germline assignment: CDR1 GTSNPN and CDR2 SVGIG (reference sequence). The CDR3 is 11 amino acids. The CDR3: CAWSRQARYTF. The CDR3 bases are TGTGCCTGGAGTCGGCAGGCGCGCTACACCTTC.

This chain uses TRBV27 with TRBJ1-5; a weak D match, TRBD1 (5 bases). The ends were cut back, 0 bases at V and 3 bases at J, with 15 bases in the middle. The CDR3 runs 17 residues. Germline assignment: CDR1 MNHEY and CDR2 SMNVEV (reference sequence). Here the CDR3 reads CASSLSAREGPNQPQHF. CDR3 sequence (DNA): TGTGCCAGCAGTTTATCAGCCAGGGAAGGCCCCAATCAGCCCCAGCATTTT.

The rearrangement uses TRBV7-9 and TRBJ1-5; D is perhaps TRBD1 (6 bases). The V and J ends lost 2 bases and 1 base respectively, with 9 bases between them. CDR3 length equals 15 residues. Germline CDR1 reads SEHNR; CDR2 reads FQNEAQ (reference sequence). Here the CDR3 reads CASSLLGASNQPQHF. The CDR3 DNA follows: TGTGCCAGCAGCTTATTGGGGGCAAGCAATCAGCCCCAGCATTTT.

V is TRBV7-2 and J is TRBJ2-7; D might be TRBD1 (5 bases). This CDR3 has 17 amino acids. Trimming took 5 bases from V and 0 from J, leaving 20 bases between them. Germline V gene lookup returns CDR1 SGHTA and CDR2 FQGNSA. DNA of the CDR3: TGTGCCAGCAGCCCAGGGCTCTGGGCCCGGAGCTCCTACGAGCAGTACTTC. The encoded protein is CASSPGLWARSSYEQYF.

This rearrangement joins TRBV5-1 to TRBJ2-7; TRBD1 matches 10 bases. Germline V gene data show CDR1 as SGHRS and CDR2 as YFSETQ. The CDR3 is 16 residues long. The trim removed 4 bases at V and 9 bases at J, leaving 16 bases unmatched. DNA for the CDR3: TGCGCCAGCAGCCCTACAGTGGGACAGGGGTTTACGGCGCAGTACTTC. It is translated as CASSPTVGQGFTAQYF.

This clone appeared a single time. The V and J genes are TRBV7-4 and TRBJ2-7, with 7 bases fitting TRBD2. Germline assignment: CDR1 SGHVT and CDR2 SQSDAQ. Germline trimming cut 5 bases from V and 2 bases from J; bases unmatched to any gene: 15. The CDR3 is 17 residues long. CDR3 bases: TGTGCCAGCAGCCTTCGGCTTGCGCGGGGGTACCCCTACGAGCAGTACTTC. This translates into CASSLRLARGYPYEQYF. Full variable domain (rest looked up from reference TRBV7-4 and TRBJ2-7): GAGVSQSPRYKVAKRGRDVALRCDSISGHVTLYWYRQTLGQGSEVLTYSQSDAQRDKSGRPSGRFSAERPERSVSTLKIQRTEQGDSAVYLCASSLRLARGYPYEQYFGPGTRLTVT.

The CDR3 loop reads CASSIVFGGVGSPLHF. The CDR3 nucleotides are TGTGCCAGTAGTATAGTTTTTGGCGGTGTCGGTTCACCCCTCCACTTT. V gene TRBV19 combines with J gene TRBJ1-6, with D uncertain. The V end lost 1 base, the J end lost 9 bases, and 16 bases lay between the germline ends. Per the germline V gene, CDR1 is LNHDA and CDR2 is SQIVND (reference sequence). The CDR3 is 16 amino acids.

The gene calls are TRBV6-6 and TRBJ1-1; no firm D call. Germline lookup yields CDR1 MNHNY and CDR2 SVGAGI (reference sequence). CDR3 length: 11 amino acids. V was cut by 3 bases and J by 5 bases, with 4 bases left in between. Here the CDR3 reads CASSYQTEAFF. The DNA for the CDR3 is TGTGCCAGCAGTTATCAAACTGAAGCTTTCTTT.

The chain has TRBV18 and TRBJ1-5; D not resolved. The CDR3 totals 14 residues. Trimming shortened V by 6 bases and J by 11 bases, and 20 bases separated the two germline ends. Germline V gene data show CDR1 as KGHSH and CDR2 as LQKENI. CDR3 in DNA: TGTGCCAGCTCTCCCCCGGGCATCCCCGGGGCCCAGCATTTT. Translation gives CASSPPGIPGAQHF.

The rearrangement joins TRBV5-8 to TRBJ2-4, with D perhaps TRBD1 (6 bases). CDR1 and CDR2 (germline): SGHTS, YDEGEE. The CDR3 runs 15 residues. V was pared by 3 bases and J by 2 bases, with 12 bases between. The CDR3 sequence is CASSSQGMTKNIQYF. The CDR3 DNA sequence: TGTGCCAGCAGCTCTCAGGGGATGACCAAAAACATTCAGTACTTC.